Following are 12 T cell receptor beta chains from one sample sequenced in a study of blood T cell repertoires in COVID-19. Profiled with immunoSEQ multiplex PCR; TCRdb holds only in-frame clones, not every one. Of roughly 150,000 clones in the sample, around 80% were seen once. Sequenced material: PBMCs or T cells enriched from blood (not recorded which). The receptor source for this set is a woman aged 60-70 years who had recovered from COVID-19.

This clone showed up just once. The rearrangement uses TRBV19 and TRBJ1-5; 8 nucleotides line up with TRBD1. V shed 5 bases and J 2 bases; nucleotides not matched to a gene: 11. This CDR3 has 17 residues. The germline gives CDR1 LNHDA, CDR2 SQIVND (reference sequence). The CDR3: CASSRDDRGVGNQPQHF. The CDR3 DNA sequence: TGTGCCAGTAGTCGGGACGACAGGGGAGTTGGCAATCAGCCCCAGCATTTT.

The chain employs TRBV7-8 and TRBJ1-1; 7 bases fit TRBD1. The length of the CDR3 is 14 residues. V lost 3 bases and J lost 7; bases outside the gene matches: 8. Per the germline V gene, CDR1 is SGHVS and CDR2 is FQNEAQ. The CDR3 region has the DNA TGTGCCAGCAGCTTGGACGAGGGGGCTGGTGAAGCTTTCTTT. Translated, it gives CASSLDEGAGEAFF.

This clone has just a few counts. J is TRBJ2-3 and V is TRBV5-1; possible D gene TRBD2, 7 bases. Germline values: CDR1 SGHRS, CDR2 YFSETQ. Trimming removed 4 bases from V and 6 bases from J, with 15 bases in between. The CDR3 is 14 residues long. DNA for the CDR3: TGCGCCAGCAGCGGGGGGGCCTATTTGGATACGCAGTATTTT. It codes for CASSGGAYLDTQYF.

The chain's CDR3 is CASSQSGANEKLFF. In nucleotides, the CDR3 is TGTGCCAGCAGCCAGTCGGGTGCTAATGAAAAACTGTTTTTT. The chain employs TRBV5-6 and TRBJ1-4; no clear D. The CDR3 runs to 14 residues. CDR1 and CDR2 (germline): SGHDT, YYEEEE. V lost 4 bases and J 3 bases, leaving 10 bases between the germline ends.

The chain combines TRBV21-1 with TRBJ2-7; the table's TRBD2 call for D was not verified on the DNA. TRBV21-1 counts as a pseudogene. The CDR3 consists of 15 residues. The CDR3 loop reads CASSGTSGCSYEQYF. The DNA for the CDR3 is TGTGCCAGCTCCGGGACTAGCGGTTGCTCCTACGAGCAGTACTTC.

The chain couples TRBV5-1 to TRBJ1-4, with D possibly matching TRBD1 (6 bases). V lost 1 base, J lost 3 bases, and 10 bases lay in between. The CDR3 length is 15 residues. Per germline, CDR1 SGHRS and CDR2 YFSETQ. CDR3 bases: TGCGCCAGCAGCTTGACAGGGTCGCCTAATGAAAAACTGTTTTTT. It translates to CASSLTGSPNEKLFF.

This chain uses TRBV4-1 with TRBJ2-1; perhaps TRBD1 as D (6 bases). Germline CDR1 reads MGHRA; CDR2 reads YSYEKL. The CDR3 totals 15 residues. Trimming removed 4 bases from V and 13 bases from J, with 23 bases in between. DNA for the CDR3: TGCGCCAGCAGCCCAGGGGAAGGACAGCCAAAGCCCCAGTTCTTC. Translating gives CASSPGEGQPKPQFF.

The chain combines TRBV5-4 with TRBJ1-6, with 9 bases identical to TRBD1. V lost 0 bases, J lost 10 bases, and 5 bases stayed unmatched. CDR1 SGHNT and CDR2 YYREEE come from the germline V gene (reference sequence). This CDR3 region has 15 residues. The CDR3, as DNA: TGTGCCAGCAGCTTGGAGGGACAGGGATACTCACCCCTCCACTTT. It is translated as CASSLEGQGYSPLHF.

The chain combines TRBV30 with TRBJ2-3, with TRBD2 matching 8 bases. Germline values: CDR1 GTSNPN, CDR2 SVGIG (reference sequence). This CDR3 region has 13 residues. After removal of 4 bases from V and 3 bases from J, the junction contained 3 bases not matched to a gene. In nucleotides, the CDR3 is TGTGCCTGGAATCGGGGGGGGACAGATACGCAGTATTTT. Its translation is CAWNRGGTDTQYF.

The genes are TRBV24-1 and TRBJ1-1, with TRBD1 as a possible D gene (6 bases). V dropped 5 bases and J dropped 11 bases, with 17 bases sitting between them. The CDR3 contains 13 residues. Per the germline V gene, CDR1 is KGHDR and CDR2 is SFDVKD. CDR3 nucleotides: TGTGCCACCAGTGGGGGGCCCCGACAGCGGGCTTTCTTT. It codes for CATSGGPRQRAFF.

The CDR3 region is CASSPKGGATEAFF. The CDR3 nucleotides read TGTGCCAGCTCACCGAAAGGAGGGGCCACTGAAGCTTTCTTT. This rearrangement joins TRBV18 to TRBJ1-1, with a weak D call TRBD1 (5 bases). This CDR3 is built from 14 residues. V was trimmed by 3 bases and J by 4 bases, leaving 12 bases between them. The V gene's germline CDR1 is KGHSH and CDR2 LQKENI.

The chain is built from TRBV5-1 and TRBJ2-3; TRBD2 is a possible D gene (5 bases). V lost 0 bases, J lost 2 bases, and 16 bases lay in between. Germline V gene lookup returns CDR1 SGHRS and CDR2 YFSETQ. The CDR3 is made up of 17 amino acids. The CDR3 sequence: CASSLGGQALFTDTQYF. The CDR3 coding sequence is TGCGCCAGCAGCTTGGGCGGGCAGGCATTGTTCACAGATACGCAGTATTTT.